This is a list of T cell receptor beta chains from one sample in a study of blood T cell repertoires in COVID-19. Sequencing was performed with immunoSEQ multiplex PCR; in TCRdb, only in-frame clones are kept and a portion is missing. The sample yields 300,000 to 450,000 clones, roughly 85% seen once. Material for sequencing was peripheral blood. The receptors shown here come from a young woman with acute or convalescent COVID-19. CDR3s include the opening cysteine and the closing phenylalanine or tryptophan. D genes are given only for firm matches. The listing skips clone size in some rows; elsewhere it reads once, few, many or a size class.

j_gene: TRBJ2-2
v_gene: TRBV2
abundance: -
d_gene: TRBD1
CDR3aa: CASAMDRGIGELFF
CDR3nt: TGTGCCAGCGCGATGGACAGGGGTATCGGGGAGCTGTTTTTT

j_gene: TRBJ2-1
v_gene: TRBV19
abundance: -
d_gene: TRBD2
CDR3aa: CASNTGGPNEQFF
CDR3nt: TGTGCCAGTAATACGGGAGGGCCAAATGAGCAGTTCTTC

j_gene: TRBJ2-5
v_gene: TRBV27
abundance: -
d_gene: -
CDR3aa: CASSLTGAGETQYF
CDR3nt: TGTGCCAGCAGTTTAACAGGGGCGGGGGAGACCCAGTACTTC

j_gene: TRBJ1-6
v_gene: TRBV27
abundance: -
d_gene: -
CDR3aa: CASSLSSYSPLHF
CDR3nt: TGTGCCAGCAGTTTATCGTCCTATTCACCCCTCCACTTT

j_gene: TRBJ1-5
v_gene: TRBV6-6
abundance: -
d_gene: -
CDR3aa: CASSSGDTGYNQPQHF
CDR3nt: TGTGCCAGCAGTTCCGGGGACACAGGATACAATCAGCCCCAGCATTTT

j_gene: TRBJ1-4
v_gene: TRBV7-9
abundance: once
d_gene: -
CDR3aa: CASSPSPGLKLFF
CDR3nt: TGTGCCAGCAGCCCTTCTCCCGGACTAAAACTGTTTTTT

j_gene: TRBJ1-1
v_gene: TRBV7-2
abundance: -
d_gene: -
CDR3aa: CASKEQGNTEAFF
CDR3nt: TGTGCCAGCAAGGAGCAGGGGAACACTGAAGCTTTCTTT

j_gene: TRBJ1-1
v_gene: TRBV11-2
abundance: -
d_gene: TRBD1
CDR3aa: CASSRDREGTEAFF
CDR3nt: TGTGCCAGCAGCCGGGACAGGGAAGGCACTGAAGCTTTCTTT

j_gene: TRBJ2-5
v_gene: TRBV15
abundance: -
d_gene: TRBD2
CDR3aa: CATSHPGLAEETQYF
CDR3nt: TGTGCCACCAGCCATCCAGGACTAGCAGAAGAGACCCAGTACTTC

j_gene: TRBJ1-1
v_gene: TRBV30
abundance: -
d_gene: TRBD1
CDR3aa: CAWDGQGAEAFF
CDR3nt: TGTGCCTGGGATGGACAGGGGGCTGAAGCTTTCTTT

j_gene: TRBJ2-7
v_gene: TRBV11-2
abundance: -
d_gene: TRBD1
CDR3aa: CASSLDYRGPYEQYF
CDR3nt: TGTGCCAGCAGCTTAGATTACAGGGGGCCCTACGAGCAGTACTTC

j_gene: TRBJ1-1
v_gene: TRBV7-3
abundance: once
d_gene: -
CDR3aa: CASSFGVHTEAFF
CDR3nt: TGTGCCAGCAGCTTCGGGGTTCACACTGAAGCTTTCTTT

j_gene: TRBJ2-7
v_gene: TRBV28
abundance: few
d_gene: TRBD2
CDR3aa: CATQGLAGAYEQYF
CDR3nt: TGTGCCACCCAGGGACTAGCGGGAGCCTACGAGCAGTACTTC

j_gene: TRBJ1-2
v_gene: TRBV29-1
abundance: once
d_gene: -
CDR3aa: CSVPWDTTGYTF
CDR3nt: TGCAGCGTTCCATGGGACACTACTGGCTACACCTTC

j_gene: TRBJ1-5
v_gene: TRBV6-6
abundance: -
d_gene: -
CDR3aa: CASSYTDSPNQPQHF
CDR3nt: TGTGCCAGCAGTTACACGGACAGCCCTAATCAGCCCCAGCATTTT

j_gene: TRBJ2-4
v_gene: TRBV2
abundance: -
d_gene: -
CDR3aa: CATGKEGTKNIQYF
CDR3nt: TGTGCAACCGGAAAGGAGGGGACCAAAAACATTCAGTACTTC

j_gene: TRBJ2-5
v_gene: TRBV6-5
abundance: -
d_gene: -
CDR3aa: CASSYNNLGWETQYF
CDR3nt: TGTGCCAGCAGCTATAATAATCTCGGTTGGGAGACCCAGTACTTC

j_gene: TRBJ1-6
v_gene: TRBV6-1
abundance: -
d_gene: TRBD1
CDR3aa: CASSERTGGYIRPLHF
CDR3nt: TGTGCCAGCAGTGAACGGACAGGGGGCTACATCAGGCCCCTCCACTTT

j_gene: TRBJ2-7
v_gene: TRBV28
abundance: -
d_gene: TRBD1
CDR3aa: CASSPPPGQAYEQYF
CDR3nt: TGTGCCAGCAGTCCACCGCCGGGACAGGCCTACGAGCAGTACTTC

j_gene: TRBJ2-3
v_gene: TRBV29-1
abundance: -
d_gene: -
CDR3aa: CSQGRLLSTDTQYF
CDR3nt: TGCAGCCAGGGAAGGCTTTTGAGCACAGATACGCAGTATTTT

j_gene: TRBJ2-5
v_gene: TRBV7-3
abundance: -
d_gene: -
CDR3aa: CASSPQTSRETQYF
CDR3nt: TGTGCCAGCAGCCCACAGACTAGTCGGGAGACCCAGTACTTC

j_gene: TRBJ1-2
v_gene: TRBV6-5
abundance: -
d_gene: TRBD1
CDR3aa: CASTPTGGYGYTF
CDR3nt: TGTGCCAGCACCCCGACAGGGGGCTATGGCTACACCTTC

j_gene: TRBJ1-2
v_gene: TRBV19
abundance: -
d_gene: TRBD1
CDR3aa: CASSEGTGAYGYTF
CDR3nt: TGTGCCAGTAGCGAAGGCACAGGGGCATATGGCTACACCTTC

j_gene: TRBJ2-7
v_gene: TRBV10-1
abundance: -
d_gene: TRBD2
CDR3aa: CASSESKTSGTYEQYF
CDR3nt: TGCGCCAGCAGTGAGTCGAAAACTAGCGGAACCTACGAGCAGTACTTC

j_gene: TRBJ1-3
v_gene: TRBV29-1
abundance: once
d_gene: -
CDR3aa: CSVEWQGSGNTIYF
CDR3nt: TGCAGCGTTGAATGGCAGGGCTCTGGAAACACCATATATTTT

j_gene: TRBJ2-2
v_gene: TRBV7-2
abundance: -
d_gene: -
CDR3aa: CASSLGLYTGELFF
CDR3nt: TGTGCCAGCAGCTTGGGACTTTACACCGGGGAGCTGTTTTTT

j_gene: TRBJ2-5
v_gene: TRBV18
abundance: once
d_gene: -
CDR3aa: CASSPLQVKETQYF
CDR3nt: TGTGCCAGCTCACCGCTGCAGGTGAAAGAGACCCAGTACTTC